A selection of T cell receptor beta chains follows, all from one sample in a study of T cells expressing NK-cell markers. TCRdb re-called the 5' RACE reads and shows each CDR3 protein once, DNA omitted. Its listing shows 500,000 to 700,000 distinct CDR3 sequences. Sequencing input: blood T cells: a sorted CD56 or NKG2C T cell subset, CD4+ or CD8+ T cells, or bulk PBMC T cells (not recorded which). The receptors shown here come from a man younger than 35 in good health. CDR3s include the opening cysteine and the closing phenylalanine or tryptophan. Each record gives: V gene, J gene, CDR3 protein.

v_call: TRBV7-2; j_call: TRBJ2-2; cdr3_aa: CASSLVSGRGGELFF
v_call: TRBV27; j_call: TRBJ2-7; cdr3_aa: CASSSAGREYF
v_call: TRBV12-3/TRBV12-4; j_call: TRBJ2-1; cdr3_aa: CASSHSSPRYNEQFF
v_call: TRBV12-3/TRBV12-4; j_call: TRBJ1-2; cdr3_aa: CASSQTGTGYGYTF
v_call: TRBV6-5; j_call: TRBJ1-5; cdr3_aa: CASSRVGGPQHF
v_call: TRBV20-1; j_call: TRBJ2-7; cdr3_aa: CSARHRVSYEQYF
v_call: TRBV6-2/TRBV6-3; j_call: TRBJ2-5; cdr3_aa: CASSYWVLVDRDRRKETQYF
v_call: TRBV12-3/TRBV12-4; j_call: TRBJ2-3; cdr3_aa: CASGGQPSTDTQYF
v_call: TRBV7-9; j_call: TRBJ2-1; cdr3_aa: CASSSPRGSSYNEQFF
v_call: TRBV3-1; j_call: TRBJ2-3; cdr3_aa: CASSQGLTESTDTQYF
v_call: TRBV20-1; j_call: TRBJ2-4; cdr3_aa: CSARRIELAVAKNIQYF
v_call: TRBV7-2; j_call: TRBJ1-2; cdr3_aa: CASSLGRRSGYTF
v_call: TRBV7-8; j_call: TRBJ2-2; cdr3_aa: CASSPVGTNTGELFF
v_call: TRBV15; j_call: TRBJ2-2; cdr3_aa: CATSIRQGAGGELFF
v_call: TRBV7-6; j_call: TRBJ2-3; cdr3_aa: CASTQRTGSTDTQYF
v_call: TRBV5-1; j_call: TRBJ2-1; cdr3_aa: CASSLGGRGRGNEQFF
v_call: TRBV6-2/TRBV6-3; j_call: TRBJ2-5; cdr3_aa: CASSVRGPETQYF
v_call: TRBV12-3/TRBV12-4; j_call: TRBJ2-5; cdr3_aa: CASSLAGAGETQYF
v_call: TRBV6-1; j_call: TRBJ2-4; cdr3_aa: CASREQGAKNIQYF
v_call: TRBV10-3; j_call: TRBJ2-1; cdr3_aa: CATAWTLNEQFF
v_call: TRBV20-1; j_call: TRBJ2-3; cdr3_aa: CSARGVTDTQYF
v_call: TRBV7-8; j_call: TRBJ2-3; cdr3_aa: CASSPGTGPWLYF
v_call: TRBV15; j_call: TRBJ1-6; cdr3_aa: CATSRDRAPNSPLHF
v_call: TRBV25-1; j_call: TRBJ2-3; cdr3_aa: CASSEYAGGFVDTQYF
v_call: TRBV28; j_call: TRBJ2-2; cdr3_aa: CASTHGRLAGVGGELFF
v_call: TRBV12-5; j_call: TRBJ2-4; cdr3_aa: CASGLVTFWAETKGTKNIQYF
v_call: TRBV2; j_call: TRBJ2-3; cdr3_aa: CAHVRADTQYF